This T cell receptor beta chain was retrieved from a study of monozygotic twins with inflammatory bowel disease (dated by TCRdb to between 2017 and 2020). Regarding the research as a whole: The full study comprised some 30 monozygotic twin pairs: nine German pairs (four IBD-concordant, five IBD-discordant) and 19 IBD-discordant Danish pairs. The search for disease-associated traits relied mainly on comparing, within discordant pairs, IBD patients with their genetically identical healthy co-twins. Each individual had, on average, about 151 000 unique TCRalpha sequences and 181 000 unique TCRbeta sequences available for analysis. Broad study findings and their caveats: The results gave no support for a single strong signal or clonotype linked to IBD. Distinction between different T cell subtypes could not be achieved in the analysis. IBD patients had lower TCRbeta repertoire diversity, measured by the inverse Simpson index, than their healthy co-twins. Because patients received different immunosuppressive treatments, the repertoires may have picked up extra background noise and variability between individuals. Fewer clonotypes were shared with other individuals by IBD patients than by healthy twins, most markedly in patients showing signs of disease activity. Repertoire similarity did not differ between concordant and discordant twins, which could be due to limited statistical power.

About this clonotype itself: What this receptor recognizes is not known.

Libraries were built with 5' RACE. For each TCR library, 3,500 to 4,000 ng of total RNA was used. For each sample, cDNA synthesis with SMARTScribe reverse transcriptase was split into eight separate reactions. During cDNA synthesis, unique molecular identifiers containing a 6-nucleotide sample barcode were introduced by template switching. TCRalpha and TCRbeta cDNA was amplified by two nested PCRs of around 16 and 10 cycles, with bead purification after each PCR. Before amplification, cDNA was treated with uracil DNA-glycosylase and purified using the QIAquick PCR purification kit. In the second PCR, Illumina TruSeq-compatible adapters and sample-specific barcodes were added. Library quality and concentration were assessed using TapeStation and Qubit, and about 5.2 ng of each library was pooled. Sequencing of the pooled libraries was done on an Illumina HiSeq2500 single-index Rapid Run using custom sequencing primers and 2 x 100 bp reads. The published analysis was carried out like this. MiGEC version 1.2.6 was used for UMI-based consensus assembly to correct PCR and sequencing errors. MiXCR version 2.1.1 was used for V(D)J alignment, clonotype assembly and CDR3 extraction. Gene usage, clonotype sharing and MAIT/NKT TCR abundance were normalised by analysing the top 1000, 10 000 and 20 000 clonotypes per sample. After downsampling to 27 000 UMIs, diversity was calculated as the inverse Simpson index using the vegan R package. Paired Mann-Whitney U tests on discordant twin pairs were used, with Benjamini-Hochberg multiple-testing correction. After reprocessing by TCRdb, each CDR3 protein sequence is one entry, and no DNA is given. TCRdb, not the authors, supplied the V and J calls. The sample's table lists a count of 330,000 or so distinct CDR3 sequences. Clones ranked in the top ten supply roughly 2% of the sample.

The CDR3 contains 20 residues, cysteine and phenylalanine counted. There is no recorded DNA. CDR1 DFQATT and CDR2 SNEGSKA were looked up in the germline V gene (reference sequence). From each donor, a roughly 2.3 ml peripheral blood sample was drawn into PAXgene tubes and stored at -80 degrees C. Total RNA was isolated from whole blood with the PAXgene blood miRNA kit on an automated QIAcube, without T cell sorting. Peripheral blood from monozygotic twin pairs who were concordant or discordant for inflammatory bowel disease underwent deep TCRalpha and TCRbeta repertoire profiling using unique molecular barcoding. Smoking habits were recorded for all twin pairs, and each individual was classified as a current, former or never smoker.

The TCR originated in a human donor with ulcerative colitis or Crohn's disease, or a healthy co-twin of an affected twin (not recorded which). Sequencing input: blood. The rearrangement joined TRBV20-1 to TRBJ2-1; TCRdb calls TRBD2, which cannot be checked without DNA. The CDR3 protein: CSARDESGLAGGITPREQFF.